This T cell receptor (beta chain) was recorded in a study of T cell responses to AZD1222 COVID-19 vaccine. Whole-study findings and limits: Researchers report vaccine-associated CD4 TCRs spanning spike, with dominance at 160-218 and 743-854.

Method: immunoSEQ multiplex PCR; TCRdb's copy keeps in-frame clones and lacks some. Of more than 150,000 clones in the sample, more than 70% were seen once. The germline V gene has CDR1 SGHRS and CDR2 YFSETQ. The germline V and J ends were trimmed by 0 bases and 9 bases, with 19 bases remaining between them. The CDR3 contains 16 residues. As for this clone: Its cognate antigen is unknown.

Sample: peripheral blood, taken 28 days after the second AZD1222 dose. The clonotype originates from an adult who received the AZD1222 COVID-19 vaccine. The chain is built from TRBV5-1 and TRBJ2-1; weak D call: TRBD2 (6 bases). Here the CDR3 reads CASSLVGLGGMAEQFF. The CDR3 coding sequence is TGCGCCAGCAGCTTGGTGGGACTTGGGGGGATGGCTGAGCAGTTCTTC.